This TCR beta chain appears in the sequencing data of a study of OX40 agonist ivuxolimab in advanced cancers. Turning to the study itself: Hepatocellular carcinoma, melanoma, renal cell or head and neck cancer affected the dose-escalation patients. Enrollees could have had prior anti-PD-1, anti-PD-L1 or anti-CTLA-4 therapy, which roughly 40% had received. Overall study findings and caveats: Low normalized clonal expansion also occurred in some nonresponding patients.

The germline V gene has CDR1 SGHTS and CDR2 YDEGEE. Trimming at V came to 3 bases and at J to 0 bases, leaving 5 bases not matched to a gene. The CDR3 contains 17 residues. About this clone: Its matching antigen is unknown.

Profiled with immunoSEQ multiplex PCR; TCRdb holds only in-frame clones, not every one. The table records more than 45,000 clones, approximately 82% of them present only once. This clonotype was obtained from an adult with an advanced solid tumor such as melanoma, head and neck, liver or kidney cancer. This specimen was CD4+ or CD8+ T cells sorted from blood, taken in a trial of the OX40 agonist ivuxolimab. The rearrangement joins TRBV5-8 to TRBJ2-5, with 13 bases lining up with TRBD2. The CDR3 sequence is CASSSGLAGQYQETQYF. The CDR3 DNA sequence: TGTGCCAGCAGCTCGGGACTAGCGGGGCAGTACCAAGAGACCCAGTACTTC.